The 21 T cell receptor beta chains below were found in one sample sequenced in a study of control samples from healthy donors and cancer patients. Profiled with immunoSEQ multiplex PCR; TCRdb holds only in-frame clones, not every one. The sample has roughly 100,000 clones, 91% seen once. The sequencing input was blood. These receptors all stem from a woman in her 30s in good health.

J is TRBJ1-2 and V is TRBV28; D is ambiguous. The CDR3 consists of 13 residues. CDR1 MDHEN and CDR2 SYDVKM come from the germline V gene. Trimming stripped 4 bases from V and 7 bases from J, with 13 bases between. CDR3 amino acids: CASSSSGPRGYTF. CDR3 DNA: TGTGCCAGCAGTTCGTCGGGCCCCCGTGGCTACACCTTC.

J is TRBJ1-3 and V is TRBV6-6; D is unresolved. The CDR3 totals 16 residues. Per the germline V gene, CDR1 is MNHNY and CDR2 is SVGAGI (reference sequence). The V end was cut by 0 bases, the J end by 0 bases, with 9 bases between. This CDR3 reads CASSYSVHGSGNTIYF. CDR3 coding DNA: TGTGCCAGCAGTTACTCTGTCCATGGCTCTGGAAACACCATATATTTT.

This chain connects TRBV28 to TRBJ2-2; 10 bases are a match to TRBD1. CDR3 length equals 17 residues. V lost 3 bases to trimming and J lost 5 bases; unmatched junction nucleotides: 9. CDR1 and CDR2 from the germline V gene are MDHEN and SYDVKM. The CDR3 is CASSFKTGGLRTGELFF. Here the CDR3 DNA reads TGTGCCAGCAGTTTTAAGACAGGGGGCCTTCGGACCGGGGAGCTGTTTTTT.

The CDR3 loop reads CASSPTPPGGAAGANVLTF. The CDR3 DNA is TGCGCCAGCAGCCCAACCCCCCCAGGGGGCGCTGCTGGGGCCAACGTCCTGACTTTC. J is TRBJ2-6 and V is TRBV4-1; 8 positions agree with TRBD1. V dropped 4 bases and J dropped 2; count of bases not matched to a gene: 13. There are 19 residues in the CDR3. From germline, CDR1 is MGHRA and CDR2 YSYEKL.

The sample holds one count of this clone. J is TRBJ2-3 and V is TRBV12-5; TRBD2 aligns across 8 bases. The CDR3 contains 18 residues. Germline assignment: CDR1 LGHNT and CDR2 FRNRAP. V shed 0 bases and J 3 bases; nucleotides not matched to a gene: 11. The CDR3 nucleotides read TGTGCTAGTGGTTTGGTACTGGGTAGCGGGGCGGGGACAGATACGCAGTATTTT. This sequence encodes CASGLVLGSGAGTDTQYF.

The chain links TRBV10-2 to TRBJ1-5; possible D gene TRBD1, 6 bases. Trimming removed 6 bases at V and 4 bases at J, with 10 bases between. The germline V gene has CDR1 WSHSY and CDR2 SAAADI. This CDR3 has 13 amino acids. The DNA for the CDR3 is TGCGCCAGCAGGGGGGCGGGAAATCAGCCCCAGCATTTT. The encoded protein is CASRGAGNQPQHF.

This rearrangement joins TRBV7-9 to TRBJ2-3, with 7 positions matching TRBD1. The V and J ends lost 5 bases and 0 bases, in that order; junction bases with no gene match: 8. The CDR3 runs to 16 residues. CDR1 is SEHNR, CDR2 FQNEAQ, per germline (reference sequence). In nucleotides, the CDR3 is TGTGCCAGCAGCCGCCTGACAGGGCCCAGCACAGATACGCAGTATTTT. It yields the protein CASSRLTGPSTDTQYF.

This clone showed up just a few times. V is TRBV28 and J is TRBJ1-2; TRBD1 might be the D (6 bases). Per the germline V gene, CDR1 is MDHEN and CDR2 is SYDVKM. There are 13 residues in the CDR3. Trimming stripped 2 bases from V and 7 bases from J, with 11 bases between. CDR3 sequence reads: CASSLRGAVGYTF. The CDR3 DNA is TGTGCCAGCAGTTTAAGGGGGGCAGTTGGCTACACCTTC.

A few counts support this clone. The rearrangement joins TRBV30 to TRBJ1-4; 10 bases align to TRBD1. Looked up from germline, CDR1 is GTSNPN and CDR2 is SVGIG (reference sequence). The CDR3 is 17 residues long. The ends lost 5 bases at V and 6 bases at J; junction bases unmatched: 15. The CDR3 protein is CAWGPGQGRGGDEKLFF. CDR3 coding DNA: TGTGCCTGGGGACCGGGACAGGGGCGAGGCGGGGATGAAAAACTGTTTTTT. The full variable domain, with the rest looked up from reference TRBV30 and TRBJ1-4, is SQTIHQWPATLVQPVGSPLSLECTVEGTSNPNLYWYRQAAGRGLQLLFYSVGIGQISSEVPQNLSASRPQDRQFILSSKKLLLSDSGFYLCAWGPGQGRGGDEKLFFGSGTQLSVL.

The chain has TRBV7-8 and TRBJ1-5; no reliable D call. Trimming took off 3 bases at V and 6 bases at J, with 15 bases between the two ends. This CDR3 is 15 amino acids long. In germline, CDR1 is SGHVS, CDR2 FQNEAQ. This CDR3 is CASSFNRVDGQPQHF. Here the CDR3 DNA reads TGTGCCAGCAGCTTTAACCGGGTTGACGGTCAGCCCCAGCATTTT.

Here the CDR3 DNA reads TGTGCCAGCTCACTCGGACAGGGACTCTCTGGGGCCAACGTCCTGACTTTC. It is translated as CASSLGQGLSGANVLTF. The chain has TRBV18 and TRBJ2-6; 8 nucleotides line up with TRBD1. This CDR3 spans 17 amino acids. From germline, CDR1 is KGHSH and CDR2 LQKENI. With V trimmed by 4 bases and J by 0 bases, 5 bases remained unmatched.

The CDR3 is CAISSSTDLAYEQYF. In nucleotides, the CDR3 is TGTGCCATCAGCAGCTCTACCGATCTCGCGTACGAGCAGTACTTC. The chain combines TRBV10-3 with TRBJ2-7; D call uncertain. V shed 6 bases and J shed 4 bases, with 19 bases lying between them. Germline assignment: CDR1 ENHRY and CDR2 SYGVKD. The CDR3 has 15 residues.

This clone appeared once. The CDR3 reads CASSEAGGVLFF. As DNA, the CDR3 is TGTGCCAGCAGTGAGGCAGGAGGGGTCCTGTTTTTT. The V gene is TRBV2, the J gene TRBJ2-2; D may be TRBD2 (6 bases). This CDR3 has 12 amino acids. Germline V gives CDR1 SNHLY, CDR2 FYNNEI. V was trimmed by 3 bases and J by 14 bases, leaving 13 bases between them. Supplemented by reference TRBV2 and TRBJ2-2, the full variable domain reads EPEVTQTPSHQVTQMGQEVILRCVPISNHLYFYWYRQILGQKVEFLVSFYNNEISEKSEIFDDQFSVERPDGSNFTLKIRSTKLEDSAMYFCASSEAGGVLFFGEGSRLTVL.

In its sample, this clone was seen a few times. The chain joins TRBV2 to TRBJ1-1; the D is unclear. Germline loops: CDR1 SNHLY, CDR2 FYNNEI. V dropped 4 bases and J dropped 4 bases, with 16 bases sitting between them. This CDR3 spans 15 amino acids. The CDR3 DNA reads TGTGCCAGCAGTGTGAGAGGGCACATAGGCACTGAAGCTTTCTTT. Translation gives CASSVRGHIGTEAFF.

The CDR3 DNA is TGTGCCAGCTCACTTTGGGACAGGGGCTACGAGCAGTACTTC. It codes for CASSLWDRGYEQYF. This chain connects TRBV18 to TRBJ2-7; 10 nucleotides align to TRBD1. Germline V gene data show CDR1 as KGHSH and CDR2 as LQKENI. CDR3 length: 14 amino acids. The trim removed 4 bases at V and 3 bases at J, leaving 3 bases unmatched.

V usage is TRBV5-1 and J usage is TRBJ2-1; 7 bases line up with TRBD2. The CDR3 covers 16 residues. The junction had 11 bases not matched to a gene; V was cut back by 1 base and J by 7 bases. Germline V gives CDR1 SGHRS, CDR2 YFSETQ. DNA for the CDR3: TGCGCCAGCAGCTTGAATGGGGCGGGAGTGGGGAATGAGCAGTTCTTC. This gives the protein CASSLNGAGVGNEQFF.

The gene calls are TRBV7-6 and TRBJ2-7; D is uncertain. The V gene's germline CDR1 is SGHVS and CDR2 FNYEAQ. Trimming shortened V by 5 bases and J by 3 bases, and 17 bases separated the two germline ends. This CDR3 contains 15 residues. For the CDR3, the DNA is TGTGCCAGCAGCCCGACTCGGGTTAAGGTCTACGAGCAGTACTTC. Amino acids: CASSPTRVKVYEQYF.

This clone is a singleton in its sample. In DNA form, the CDR3 reads TGCGCCAGCAGCCAAGGGGCTCCCGGGACTGAAGCTTTCTTT. Translation: CASSQGAPGTEAFF. The chain links TRBV4-1 to TRBJ1-1; D is ambiguous. Germline V gene sequence: CDR1 MGHRA, CDR2 YSYEKL. This CDR3 has 14 amino acids. V lost 1 base, J lost 5 bases, and 11 bases lay in between.

The chain carries TRBV19 and TRBJ1-6; 7 nucleotides match TRBD1. The CDR3 contains 15 residues. The trim removed 9 bases at V and 5 bases at J, leaving 10 bases unmatched. CDR1 LNHDA and CDR2 SQIVND come from the germline V gene (reference sequence). The CDR3 loop reads CARRRPGTDNSPLHF. The CDR3 DNA reads as TGTGCCAGGCGTCGCCCCGGGACAGATAATTCACCCCTCCACTTT.

V usage is TRBV19 and J usage is TRBJ2-1; no definite D call. CDR3 length: 18 residues. V lost 4 bases to trimming and J lost 0 bases, with 19 bases between them. Germline lookup yields CDR1 LNHDA and CDR2 SQIVND (reference sequence). The CDR3 DNA sequence: TGTGCCAGTAGTACGTACTACTCTACGAGGAGCTCCTACAATGAGCAGTTCTTC. As protein: CASSTYYSTRSSYNEQFF.

The chain links TRBV30 to TRBJ2-1; a possible D gene is TRBD1 (5 bases). Trimming cost V 2 bases and J 10 bases, with 12 bases left between them. Germline V CDR1 and CDR2: GTSNPN, SVGIG (reference sequence). The CDR3 spans 12 residues. The CDR3 sequence: CAWSRQGWEQFF. CDR3 DNA: TGTGCCTGGAGTAGGCAGGGTTGGGAGCAGTTCTTC.